This T cell receptor (beta chain) originates from a study of T cell changes during pregnancy in multiple sclerosis. Repertoires were generated with immunoSEQ multiplex PCR, while TCRdb's copy carries only in-frame clones and drops some. Of over 100,000 clones in the sample, around nine tenths were seen once. A single count supports this clone. The CDR3 sequence is 15 residues long. CDR1 and CDR2 (germline): SGHTA, FQGTGA. After removal of 5 bases from V and 4 bases from J, the junction contained 9 bases not matched to a gene. The V and J genes are TRBV7-3 and TRBJ1-2, with 8 bases identical to TRBD1. The origin of this receptor is a female donor with multiple sclerosis, enrolled in a pregnancy study. This material consisted of peripheral blood, taken in the third trimester of pregnancy. The CDR3 DNA reads as TGTGCCAGCAGCGCGACCGGGACAGGATCCTATGGCTACACCTTC. It yields the protein CASSATGTGSYGYTF.